Shown below are 22 T cell receptor beta chains from a single sample sequenced in a study of blood T cell repertoires in COVID-19. Measured with immunoSEQ multiplex PCR; TCRdb has only the in-frame clones, and not every one. Of 250,000 to 300,000 clones in the sample, 80% to 90% are singletons; the top ten hold 8.8%. The sample consisted of PBMCs or T cells enriched from blood (not recorded which). The source is a man between 40 and 49 years old who had recovered from COVID-19.

The chain uses TRBV6-5 and TRBJ2-5, with D perhaps matching TRBD1 (6 bases). This CDR3 is 12 amino acids long. Germline-derived CDR1 and CDR2 are MNHEY and SVGAGI. Trimming took off 5 bases at V and 5 bases at J, with 9 bases between the two ends. CDR3 DNA: TGTGCCAGCAGTCCCAGGGGTGAGACCCAGTACTTC. Translating it yields CASSPRGETQYF.

V and J are TRBV27 and TRBJ2-7; 9 bases are a match to TRBD1. The CDR3 sequence is 14 residues long. Losses at the gene ends were 8 bases for V and 4 bases for J; bases not matched to a gene: 9. Germline V gene data show CDR1 as MNHEY and CDR2 as SMNVEV (reference sequence). This chain's CDR3 is CASSTGQGYYEQYF. DNA for the CDR3: TGTGCCAGCTCGACGGGACAGGGCTATTACGAGCAGTACTTC.

The chain joins TRBV3-1 (or the pseudogene TRBV3-2) to TRBJ2-3, with 14 positions matching TRBD2. CDR3 length: 16 amino acids. Trimming took 4 bases from V and 3 from J; bases not matched to a gene: 3. Germline-derived CDR1 and CDR2 are LGHDT and YNNKEL (reference sequence). CDR3 residues: CASSPWTSGGTDTQYF. CDR3 DNA: TGTGCCAGCAGCCCTTGGACTAGCGGGGGGACAGATACGCAGTATTTT.

The chain combines TRBV25-1 with TRBJ1-1; D unclear. V shed 1 base and J shed 6 bases, with 3 bases lying between them. The CDR3 covers 11 residues. The germline V gene encodes CDR1 MGHDK and CDR2 SYGVNS. The CDR3 DNA sequence: TGTGCCAGCAGTGAATCGTCTGAAGCTTTCTTT. Translation gives CASSESSEAFF. The full variable domain, in which reference TRBV25-1 and TRBJ1-1 provide the parts outside the CDR3, is EADIYQTPRYLVIGTGKKITLECSQTMGHDKMYWYQQDPGMELHLIHYSYGVNSTEKGDLSSESTVSRIRTEHFPLTLESARPSHTSQYLCASSESSEAFFGQGTRLTVV.

CDR3 bases: TGTGCCAGCAGCTTAAAGCGGGGGGGCTTATCCTACGAGCAGTACTTC. Its protein is CASSLKRGGLSYEQYF. The chain carries TRBV11-2 and TRBJ2-7, with 10 bases identical to TRBD2. This CDR3 is 16 amino acids long. CDR1 is SGHAT, CDR2 FQNNGV, per germline. V shed 2 bases, J shed 1 base, and the junction held 5 bases outside the gene matches.

The chain carries TRBV7-2 and TRBJ1-2; D is possibly TRBD1 (6 bases). Germline CDR1 is SGHTA and CDR2 is FQGNSA. V lost 1 base, J lost 4 bases, and 13 bases lay in between. The CDR3 covers 15 residues. CDR3 DNA sequence: TGTGCCAGCAGCTTAGAGGGCAGGGGACCCTATGGCTACACCTTC. Translation: CASSLEGRGPYGYTF.

J is TRBJ2-1 and V is TRBV18, with D maybe TRBD1 (5 bases). V was pared by 3 bases and J by 0 bases, with 12 bases between. Germline CDR1 reads KGHSH; CDR2 reads LQKENI. The CDR3 loop spans 16 amino acids. CDR3 sequence (DNA): TGTGCCAGCTCACCCTGGAACAGGAGCTCCTACAATGAGCAGTTCTTC. This encodes CASSPWNRSSYNEQFF.

The rearrangement uses TRBV5-6 and TRBJ2-2, with D possibly TRBD2 on 5 matching bases. CDR3 size: 14 residues. Deletions cut 6 bases from V and 5 bases from J, with 14 bases between. Germline V CDR1 and CDR2: SGHDT, YYEEEE. CDR3 loop: CASTRVERTGELFF. In DNA form, the CDR3 reads TGTGCCAGCACGAGGGTGGAGCGAACCGGGGAGCTGTTTTTT.

The DNA of the CDR3 is TGTGCCAGCAGCGTTGGGACAGGAGCGTCTCACAGTCGTGGCTACACCTTC. As protein: CASSVGTGASHSRGYTF. This rearrangement joins TRBV9 to TRBJ1-2; 8 bases agree with TRBD1. The CDR3 is 17 residues long. CDR1 is SGDLS, CDR2 YYNGEE, per germline. J gave up 7 bases and V 2 bases, and 16 bases lay outside the gene matches.

V gene TRBV27 combines with J gene TRBJ2-5, with 7 bases matching TRBD2. In germline, CDR1 is MNHEY, CDR2 SMNVEV (reference sequence). CDR3 length equals 14 residues. Trimming cost V 10 bases and J 0 bases; bases outside gene matches: 8. The CDR3 nucleotides read TGTGCCACCCCCTCCGGGACTAACCAAGAGACCCAGTACTTC. As protein: CATPSGTNQETQYF.

The chain carries TRBV19 and TRBJ1-6, with D perhaps TRBD1 (6 bases). The V end was cut by 8 bases, the J end by 9 bases, with 23 bases between. The CDR3 extends over 16 amino acids. Germline V CDR1 and CDR2: LNHDA, SQIVND (reference sequence). The CDR3 spells CASQRRKQGNASPLHF. For the CDR3, the DNA is TGTGCCAGTCAGAGAAGGAAACAGGGTAACGCTTCACCCCTCCACTTT.

The chain couples TRBV7-9 to TRBJ2-1, with TRBD2 matching 7 bases. The CDR3 covers 13 residues. V was pared by 5 bases and J by 9 bases, with 7 bases of the junction left unmatched. Looked up from germline, CDR1 is SEHNR and CDR2 is FQNEAQ (reference sequence). CDR3 nucleotides: TGTGCCAGCAGCCCGACCACTAGCGCTGAGCAGTTCTTC. Encoded protein: CASSPTTSAEQFF. Combining the CDR3 with reference TRBV7-9 and TRBJ2-1 gives the whole variable domain DTGVSQNPRHKITKRGQNVTFRCDPISEHNRLYWYRQTLGQGPEFLTYFQNEAQLEKSRLLSDRFSAERPKGSFSTLEIQRTEQGDSAMYLCASSPTTSAEQFFGPGTRLTVL.

V gene TRBV9 combines with J gene TRBJ2-7; 11 nucleotides line up with TRBD2. CDR3 length equals 15 residues. CDR1 SGDLS and CDR2 YYNGEE come from the germline V gene. V lost 0 bases and J lost 3; bases outside the gene matches: 2. The CDR3 protein is CASSVASGRIYEQYF. The CDR3 coding sequence is TGTGCCAGCAGCGTAGCTAGCGGGAGGATCTACGAGCAGTACTTC.

The rearrangement links TRBV28 to TRBJ1-3; TRBD1 agrees at 7 bases. CDR3 length: 17 residues. V trimming: 6 bases; J trimming: 0 bases; junction bases outside the gene matches: 11. In germline, CDR1 is MDHEN, CDR2 SYDVKM. CDR3 in amino acids: CASRTPTGDSSGNTIYF. The CDR3 DNA is TGTGCCAGCAGGACACCTACAGGGGACAGCTCTGGAAACACCATATATTTT.

The J gene is TRBJ2-1, the V gene TRBV4-2; 8 bases are a match to TRBD2. The germline CDR1 and CDR2 sequences are LGHNA and YNFKEQ. Losses at the gene ends were 3 bases for V and 5 bases for J; bases not matched to a gene: 6. The CDR3 is made up of 15 amino acids. CDR3 DNA: TGTGCCAGCAGCCAGGATAGCGGGAATAACAATGAGCAGTTCTTC. Protein sequence: CASSQDSGNNNEQFF.

The rearrangement uses TRBV7-8 and TRBJ2-3, with 14 bases lining up with TRBD2. CDR3 length equals 14 residues. J was trimmed by 8 bases and V by 10 bases; bases with no gene match: 8. Germline V gene data show CDR1 as SGHVS and CDR2 as FQNEAQ. For the CDR3, the DNA is TGTGCCACCGGGACTAGCGGGAGTTCGGGTACGCAGTATTTT. Its protein is CATGTSGSSGTQYF.

This clone was counted once. The chain joins TRBV19 to TRBJ2-1; TRBD2 agrees at 13 bases. This CDR3 has 15 amino acids. Germline assignment: CDR1 LNHDA and CDR2 SQIVND (reference sequence). The J segment lost 7 bases and the V segment lost 5 bases, leaving 5 bases of the junction unmatched. The CDR3 sequence is CASSQLAGGLNEQFF. DNA for the CDR3: TGTGCCAGTAGTCAACTAGCGGGAGGGTTGAATGAGCAGTTCTTC.

This clone was detected only a few times. This rearrangement joins TRBV6-5 to TRBJ1-1; D is possibly TRBD1 (5 bases). The CDR3 is made up of 13 amino acids. V lost 5 bases, J lost 3 bases, and 10 bases lay in between. CDR1 and CDR2 (germline): MNHEY, SVGAGI. The CDR3 spells CASSRPGYTEAFF. CDR3 sequence (DNA): TGTGCCAGCAGTAGACCAGGGTACACTGAAGCTTTCTTT.

The rearrangement links TRBV6-8 to TRBJ2-7; D possibly corresponds to TRBD1 (6 bases). The CDR3 has 12 amino acids. Germline V gives CDR1 MNHGY, CDR2 SAAAGT. Trimming took off 4 bases at V and 6 bases at J, with 10 bases between the two ends. CDR3 sequence (DNA): TGTGCCAGCAGTTTACAGGGTATCGAGCAGTACTTC. Protein: CASSLQGIEQYF.

The V gene is TRBV25-1, the J gene TRBJ1-2; 7 nucleotides match TRBD1. This CDR3 is 15 amino acids long. The germline gives CDR1 MGHDK, CDR2 SYGVNS. V lost 1 base to trimming and J lost 6 bases; unmatched junction nucleotides: 8. This CDR3 reads CASSEFGTVRDGYTF. As DNA, the CDR3 is TGTGCCAGCAGTGAATTTGGGACAGTCCGAGATGGCTACACCTTC.

This clone was counted a single time. The gene calls are TRBV6-1 and TRBJ1-4; D might be TRBD1 (6 bases). Trimming pared 3 bases from V and 4 bases from J, leaving 21 bases between. In germline, CDR1 is MNHNS, CDR2 SASEGT. The CDR3 extends over 18 amino acids. CDR3 residues: CASSDTIMMDSGNEKLFF. The CDR3 coding sequence is TGTGCCAGCAGTGACACTATTATGATGGACAGCGGTAATGAAAAACTGTTTTTT.

The chain is built from TRBV5-1 and TRBJ2-3; 12 bases are shared with TRBD2. Losses at the gene ends were 6 bases for V and 0 bases for J; bases not matched to a gene: 8. The CDR3 contains 17 residues. Germline-derived CDR1 and CDR2 are SGHRS and YFSETQ. The CDR3 reads CASKLAGGSTSTDTQYF. Here the CDR3 DNA reads TGCGCCAGCAAACTAGCGGGGGGATCAACTAGCACAGATACGCAGTATTTT.